Listed below are T cell receptor beta chains from one sample, sequenced in a study of T cells after yellow fever vaccination. TCRdb re-derived calls from the 5' RACE reads in MiXCR, one entry per CDR3 protein. The sample includes hundreds of thousands of distinct CDR3 sequences, 21% of them seen just once. The sequenced sample was PBMCs, obtained roughly 20 days after the first yellow fever vaccination. The source of these receptors is a man aged 18-30 years who received the YFV17D yellow fever vaccine. Both conserved end residues are part of each CDR3. D genes are given only for firm matches. Not every row has a clone size; where given, it reads once, few, many or a size class.

CDR3aa: CASSQGSWGANTGELFF
CDR3nt: TGCGCCAGCAGCCAAGGTTCTTGGGGCGCGAACACCGGGGAGCTGTTTTTT
abundance: .
j_gene: TRBJ2-2
v_gene: TRBV4-1
d_gene: .

CDR3aa: CASGGGSGNTIYF
CDR3nt: TGCGCCAGTGGAGGGGGCTCTGGAAACACCATATATTTT
abundance: .
j_gene: TRBJ1-3
v_gene: TRBV5-1
d_gene: .

CDR3aa: CASSTGLRNTIYF
CDR3nt: TGTGCCAGCAGTACAGGGTTAAGAAACACCATATATTTT
abundance: .
j_gene: TRBJ1-3
v_gene: TRBV7-2
d_gene: .

CDR3aa: CASSLVIGTGWNEQFF
CDR3nt: TGTGCCAGCAGCTTGGTAATCGGGACAGGGTGGAATGAGCAGTTCTTC
abundance: few
j_gene: TRBJ2-1
v_gene: TRBV11-2
d_gene: TRBD1

CDR3aa: CASSYRSYQETQYF
CDR3nt: TGTGCCAGCAGTTACCGGTCCTACCAAGAGACCCAGTACTTC
abundance: .
j_gene: TRBJ2-5
v_gene: TRBV6-2/TRBV6-3
d_gene: .

CDR3aa: CASSLQRLVNEQFF
CDR3nt: TGTGCCAGCAGCTTACAGCGGCTAGTCAATGAGCAGTTCTTC
abundance: .
j_gene: TRBJ2-1
v_gene: TRBV7-2
d_gene: .

CDR3aa: CASSYSRGYNSPLHF
CDR3nt: TGTGCCAGCAGTTACTCCAGGGGGTATAATTCACCCCTCCACTTT
abundance: few
j_gene: TRBJ1-6
v_gene: TRBV6-5
d_gene: TRBD1

CDR3aa: CARSPGLPCGTEAFF
CDR3nt: TGTGCCAGGAGCCCTGGCCTTCCGTGTGGCACTGAAGCTTTCTTT
abundance: few
j_gene: TRBJ1-1
v_gene: TRBV5-5
d_gene: .

CDR3aa: CASSLGASYGYTF
CDR3nt: TGTGCCAGCAGCCTCGGGGCCAGCTATGGCTACACCTTC
abundance: many
j_gene: TRBJ1-2
v_gene: TRBV12-3/TRBV12-4
d_gene: .

CDR3aa: CASTATNEKLFF
CDR3nt: TGTGCCAGCACTGCTACTAATGAAAAACTGTTTTTT
abundance: few
j_gene: TRBJ1-4
v_gene: TRBV2
d_gene: .

CDR3aa: CSVRTGGITEAFF
CDR3nt: TGCAGCGTTCGCACAGGGGGGATAACTGAAGCTTTCTTT
abundance: .
j_gene: TRBJ1-1
v_gene: TRBV29-1
d_gene: TRBD1

CDR3aa: CASLEALGRGIYEQYF
CDR3nt: TGTGCCAGCCTCGAGGCCCTAGGTAGGGGGATTTACGAGCAGTACTTC
abundance: .
j_gene: TRBJ2-7
v_gene: TRBV2
d_gene: .

CDR3aa: CASKWLGSDIQYF
CDR3nt: TGTGCCAGTAAGTGGCTAGGGTCGGACATTCAGTACTTC
abundance: .
j_gene: TRBJ2-4
v_gene: TRBV19
d_gene: .

CDR3aa: CASNLIPGSTDTQYF
CDR3nt: TGTGCCAGCAACCTTATCCCCGGAAGCACAGATACGCAGTATTTT
abundance: few
j_gene: TRBJ2-3
v_gene: TRBV5-4
d_gene: .

CDR3aa: CASSQEQSDYGYTF
CDR3nt: TGTGCCAGCAGCCAAGAACAGAGTGATTATGGCTACACCTTC
abundance: many
j_gene: TRBJ1-2
v_gene: TRBV4-2
d_gene: .